This T cell receptor (beta chain) was found in a study of read filtering for tumor transcriptome and immune sequencing. Study in general: Transcriptome libraries were built from DNase-treated RNA.

Whole-study results and caveats: Dropping single-read clonotypes raised IR-seq and RNA-seq shared-clonotype correlation. The CD138-negative fraction was mixed bone marrow immune cells, not pure T cells. About 81.9% of IR-seq clonotypes had a single read, yet these held approximately 3.5% of reads.

To note about this clonotype: What it recognizes is unknown. The CDR3 end shows no conserved phenylalanine or tryptophan, and so a read error is likely. The DNA is left out, because the CDR3 cannot be placed on it with certainty; the CDR3 is given as TCRdb lists it.

The V gene's germline CDR1 is SNHLY and CDR2 FYNNEI. The CDR3 is made up of 14 amino acids, end residues included. The library was built from about 370 ng RNA with molecular barcoded adaptors for alpha/delta and beta/gamma chains. Using its own MiXCR run on the reads, TCRdb lists one record per CDR3 protein. The table has 20,000 to 25,000 distinct CDR3 sequences, approximately 15% seen once. The chain combines TRBV2 with TRBJ2-1; TRBD1, the table's D call, was not compared with the DNA. What was sequenced was a population of CD138-negative cells sorted from bone marrow. The TCR comes from a donor at least 40 years old with multiple myeloma. CDR3 amino acids: CASGGQTSYNEQLY.